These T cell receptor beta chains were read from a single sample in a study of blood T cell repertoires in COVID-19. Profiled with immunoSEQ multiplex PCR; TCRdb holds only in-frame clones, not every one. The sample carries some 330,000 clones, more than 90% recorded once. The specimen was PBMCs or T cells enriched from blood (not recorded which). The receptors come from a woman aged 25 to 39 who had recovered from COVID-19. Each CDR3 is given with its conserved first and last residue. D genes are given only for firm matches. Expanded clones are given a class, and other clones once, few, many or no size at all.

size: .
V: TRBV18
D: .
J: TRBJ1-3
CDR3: CASSPTSQGGGNTIYF
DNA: TGTGCCAGCTCACCTACGAGCCAGGGAGGCGGAAACACCATATATTTT

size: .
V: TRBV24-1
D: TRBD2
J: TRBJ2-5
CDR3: CATSGISGLAGGIQETQYF
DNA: TGTGCCACCAGTGGAATTTCGGGACTAGCGGGAGGCATACAAGAGACCCAGTACTTC

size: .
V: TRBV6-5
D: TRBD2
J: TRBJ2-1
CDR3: CASNPLANNEQFF
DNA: TGTGCCAGCAACCCACTAGCGAACAATGAGCAGTTCTTC

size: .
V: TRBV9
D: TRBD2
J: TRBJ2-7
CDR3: CASSPVISGRADYEQYF
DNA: TGTGCCAGCAGCCCGGTAATTAGCGGGAGGGCAGACTACGAGCAGTACTTC

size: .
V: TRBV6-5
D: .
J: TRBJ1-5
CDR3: CASGGRAQPQHF
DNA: TGTGCCAGCGGCGGCAGGGCCCAGCCCCAGCATTTT

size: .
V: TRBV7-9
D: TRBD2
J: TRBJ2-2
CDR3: CASSLPRGVDVPGELFF
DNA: TGTGCCAGCAGCTTACCCCGGGGGGTAGACGTCCCCGGGGAGCTGTTTTTT

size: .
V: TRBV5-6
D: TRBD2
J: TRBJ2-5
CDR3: CASSLSGGPEGETQYF
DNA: TGTGCCAGCAGTTTGAGCGGGGGCCCCGAGGGAGAGACCCAGTACTTC

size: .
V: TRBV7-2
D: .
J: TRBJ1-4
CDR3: CASSLGAGWGEKLFF
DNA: TGTGCCAGCAGCTTAGGAGCAGGGTGGGGTGAAAAACTGTTTTTT

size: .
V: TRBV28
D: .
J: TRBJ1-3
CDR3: CASNLAGSSGNTIYF
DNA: TGTGCCAGCAATCTCGCCGGGAGCTCTGGAAACACCATATATTTT

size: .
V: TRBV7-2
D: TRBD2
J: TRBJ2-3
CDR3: CASSFIAGGRDTQYF
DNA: TGTGCCAGCAGCTTCATAGCGGGGGGTAGGGATACGCAGTATTTT

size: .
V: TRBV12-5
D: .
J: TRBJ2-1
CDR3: CASGLVGGSGSLSYNEQFF
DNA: TGTGCTAGTGGTTTGGTAGGGGGTAGCGGGTCCCTTTCCTACAATGAGCAGTTCTTC

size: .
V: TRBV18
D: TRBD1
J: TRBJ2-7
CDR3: CASSPRTGGDEQYF
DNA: TGTGCCAGCTCCCCCCGGACAGGGGGCGACGAGCAGTACTTC

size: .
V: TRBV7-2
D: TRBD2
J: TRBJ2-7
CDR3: CASSPQSLLAGAQEQYF
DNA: TGTGCCAGCAGCCCCCAGAGCCTACTAGCGGGAGCCCAGGAGCAGTACTTC

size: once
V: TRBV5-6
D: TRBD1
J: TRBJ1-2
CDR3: CASSIRDRGVGYTF
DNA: TGTGCCAGCAGCATTAGAGACAGGGGGGTTGGCTACACCTTC

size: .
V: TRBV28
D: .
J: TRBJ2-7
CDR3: CASSLEGRRYF
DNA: TGTGCCAGCAGTTTAGAGGGGAGGAGGTACTTC

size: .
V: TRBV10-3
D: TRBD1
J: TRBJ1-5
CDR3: CAISVTGGRDQPQHF
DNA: TGTGCCATCAGTGTAACAGGGGGGAGAGATCAGCCCCAGCATTTT

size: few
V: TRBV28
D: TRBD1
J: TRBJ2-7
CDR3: CASSPSRGQGISSYEQYF
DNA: TGTGCCAGCAGTCCCTCCCGTGGACAGGGGATTAGTTCCTACGAGCAGTACTTC

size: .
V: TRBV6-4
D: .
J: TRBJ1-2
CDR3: CASSVSATANYGYTF
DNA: TGTGCCAGCAGTGTGTCAGCCACAGCTAACTATGGCTACACCTTC

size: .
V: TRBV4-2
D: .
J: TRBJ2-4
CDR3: CASSQPDRLAKNIQYF
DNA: TGTGCCAGCAGCCAACCGGACAGACTAGCCAAAAACATTCAGTACTTC

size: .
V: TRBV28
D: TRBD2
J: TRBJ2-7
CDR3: CASSFPPSGRDYEQYF
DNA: TGTGCCAGCAGTTTTCCACCTAGCGGGAGGGACTACGAGCAGTACTTC

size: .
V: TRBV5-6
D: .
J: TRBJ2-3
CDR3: CASSLRRGWTDTQYF
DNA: TGTGCCAGCAGCTTGCGCAGGGGTTGGACAGATACGCAGTATTTT

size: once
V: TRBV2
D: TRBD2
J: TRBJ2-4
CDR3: CASRGRERGENIQYF
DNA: TGTGCCAGCAGAGGGAGGGAGAGGGGCGAAAACATTCAGTACTTC

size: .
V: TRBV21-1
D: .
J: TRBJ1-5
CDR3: CASSLLFAQPQHF
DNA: TGTGCCAGCAGCCTACTCTTCGCACAGCCCCAGCATTTT

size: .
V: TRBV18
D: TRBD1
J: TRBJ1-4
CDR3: CASSTGSEGKLFF
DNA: TGTGCCAGCTCGACAGGGTCCGAGGGAAAACTGTTTTTT

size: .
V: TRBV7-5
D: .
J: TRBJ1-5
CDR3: CARSLEGGQGQRRLRNQPQHF
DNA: TGTGCCAGAAGCTTAGAGGGAGGACAGGGGCAACGACGATTGCGCAATCAGCCCCAGCATTTT

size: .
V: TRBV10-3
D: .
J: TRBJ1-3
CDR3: CAISDPSGNTIYF
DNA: TGTGCCATCAGTGACCCTTCTGGAAACACCATATATTTT

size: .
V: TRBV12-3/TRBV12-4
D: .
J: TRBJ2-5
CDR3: CASSPGGTQYF
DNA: TGTGCCAGCAGCCCCGGGGGGACCCAGTACTTC

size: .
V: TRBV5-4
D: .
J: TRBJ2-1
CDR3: CASRLNNEQFF
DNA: TGTGCCAGCAGACTCAACAATGAGCAGTTCTTC

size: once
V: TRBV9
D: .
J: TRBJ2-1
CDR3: CASSVDAGSPFF
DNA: TGTGCCAGCAGCGTAGATGCGGGTTCCCCCTTCTTC

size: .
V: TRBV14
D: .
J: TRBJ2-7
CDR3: CASSQEVSPRQDYYEQYF
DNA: TGTGCCAGCAGCCAAGAAGTTAGTCCGAGACAGGATTACTACGAGCAGTACTTC

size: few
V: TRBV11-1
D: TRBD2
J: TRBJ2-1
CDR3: CASRFHGTSGRNEQFF
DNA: TGTGCCAGCAGGTTTCATGGGACTAGCGGTCGGAATGAGCAGTTCTTC

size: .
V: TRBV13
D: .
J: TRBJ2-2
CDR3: CASSPTMNTGELFF
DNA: TGTGCCAGCAGCCCAACTATGAACACCGGGGAGCTGTTTTTT

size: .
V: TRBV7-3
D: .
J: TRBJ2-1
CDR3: CASSLNIPQGSYNEQFF
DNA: TGTGCCAGCAGCTTAAATATCCCACAGGGTTCCTACAATGAGCAGTTCTTC

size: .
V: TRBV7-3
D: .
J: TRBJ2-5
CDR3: CASSFVEGETQYF
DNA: TGTGCCAGCAGCTTCGTGGAGGGTGAGACCCAGTACTTC

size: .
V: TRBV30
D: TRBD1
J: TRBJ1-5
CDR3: CAWSRGRQSAQHF
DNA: TGTGCCTGGAGCAGGGGGCGTCAATCAGCCCAGCATTTT

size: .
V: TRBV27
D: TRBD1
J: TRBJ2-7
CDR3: CASSLRDRGTYEQYF
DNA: TGTGCCAGCAGCCTCCGGGACAGGGGAACCTACGAGCAGTACTTC

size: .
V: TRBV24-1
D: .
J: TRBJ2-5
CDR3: CATSDPGETQYF
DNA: TGTGCCACCAGTGACCCGGGGGAGACCCAGTACTTC

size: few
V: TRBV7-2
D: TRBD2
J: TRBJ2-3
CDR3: CASSPGLAGGGDTQYF
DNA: TGTGCCAGCAGCCCGGGACTAGCGGGGGGAGGGGATACGCAGTATTTT

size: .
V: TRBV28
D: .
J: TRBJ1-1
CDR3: CASSLLRVRTEAFF
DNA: TGTGCCAGCAGTTTATTGAGGGTAAGGACTGAAGCTTTCTTT

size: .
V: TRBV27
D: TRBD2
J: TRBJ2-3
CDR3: CASSLLAGDSPDTQYF
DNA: TGTGCCAGCAGTCTCCTAGCGGGAGATAGCCCAGATACGCAGTATTTT

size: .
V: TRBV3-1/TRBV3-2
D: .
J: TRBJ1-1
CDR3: CASSLSVGRRGPLRTEAFF
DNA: TGTGCCAGCAGCCTAAGTGTCGGTCGGCGGGGTCCATTGAGGACTGAAGCTTTCTTT

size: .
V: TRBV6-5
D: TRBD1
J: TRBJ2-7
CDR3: CASSYSVDRGGYEQYF
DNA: TGTGCCAGCAGTTACTCCGTAGACAGGGGCGGCTACGAGCAGTACTTC

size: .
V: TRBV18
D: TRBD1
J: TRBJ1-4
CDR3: CASLRDRGTANEKLFF
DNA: TGTGCCAGCTTACGGGACAGGGGGACGGCTAATGAAAAACTGTTTTTT

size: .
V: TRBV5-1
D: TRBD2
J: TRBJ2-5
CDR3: CASSGLAEPPTQYF
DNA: TGCGCCAGCAGCGGGCTAGCGGAGCCACCGACCCAGTACTTC

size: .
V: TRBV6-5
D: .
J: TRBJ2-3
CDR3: CASQRPGGTDTQYF
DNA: TGTGCCAGTCAACGTCCAGGGGGCACAGATACGCAGTATTTT

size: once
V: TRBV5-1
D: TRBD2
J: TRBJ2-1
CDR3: CASSLAPGLHNEQFF
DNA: TGCGCCAGCAGCTTGGCCCCGGGACTACACAATGAGCAGTTCTTC

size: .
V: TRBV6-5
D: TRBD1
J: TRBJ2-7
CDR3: CASTGQGLIYEQYF
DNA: TGTGCCAGCACGGGACAGGGGCTTATCTACGAGCAGTACTTC

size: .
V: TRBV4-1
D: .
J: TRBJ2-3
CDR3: CASSQESFSDTQYF
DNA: TGCGCCAGCAGCCAAGAATCGTTCTCAGATACGCAGTATTTT

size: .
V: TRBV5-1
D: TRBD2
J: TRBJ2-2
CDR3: CASSSLAGGLLTGELFF
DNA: TGCGCCAGCAGCTCCTTGGCGGGGGGCCTCTTGACCGGGGAGCTGTTTTTT

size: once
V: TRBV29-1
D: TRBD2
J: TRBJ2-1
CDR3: CSVERDYYNEQFF
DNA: TGCAGCGTTGAAAGGGACTACTACAATGAGCAGTTCTTC

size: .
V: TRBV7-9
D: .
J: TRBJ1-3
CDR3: CASSLSTGGNTIYF
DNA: TGTGCCAGCAGCTTGTCGACAGGCGGAAACACCATATATTTT

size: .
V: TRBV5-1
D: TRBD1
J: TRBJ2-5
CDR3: CASSPFGQGNLETQYF
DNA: TGCGCCAGCAGCCCCTTCGGACAGGGGAATTTGGAGACCCAGTACTTC

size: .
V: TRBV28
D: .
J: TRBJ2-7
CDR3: CASSYLSSSYEQYF
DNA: TGTGCCAGCAGTTACTTATCAAGCTCCTACGAGCAGTACTTC